These 10 T cell receptor beta chains were sequenced from one sample in a study of blood T cells in healthy people across ages. With a J-beta primer mix and a sample-barcoded 5' primer, a second PCR ran about 7 to 12 cycles. One entry per CDR3 protein results from TCRdb running MiXCR on the 5' RACE reads. Of about 1 million distinct CDR3 sequences detected, 35% to 50% appear once; the ten largest clones hold under 20%. The sequencing input was blood. All receptors come from a woman aged 60-70 years in good health.

There are many counts of this clonotype. The chain couples TRBV10-3 to TRBJ2-7, with unresolved D. The ends were cut back, 0 bases at V and 6 bases at J, with 12 bases in the middle. Per the germline V gene, CDR1 is ENHRY and CDR2 is SYGVKD. CDR3 size: 14 residues. In DNA form, the CDR3 reads TGTGCCATCAGTGAGTCGTACGAGTCGGCCGAGCAGTACTTC. As protein: CAISESYESAEQYF.

This clonotype was observed a handful of times. This chain uses TRBV11-1 with TRBJ2-6; 7 nucleotides line up with TRBD1. This CDR3 has 16 residues. Germline lookup yields CDR1 SGHAT and CDR2 FQDESV (reference sequence). After removal of 3 bases from V and 2 bases from J, the junction contained 4 bases not matched to a gene. The CDR3 DNA reads as TGTGCCAGCAGCTTCGCTGGGACAGCTGGGGCCAACGTCCTGACTTTC. The encoded protein is CASSFAGTAGANVLTF. Full variable domain (missing parts from reference TRBV11-1 and TRBJ2-6): EAEVAQSPRYKITEKSQAVAFWCDPISGHATLYWYRQILGQGPELLVQFQDESVVDDSQLPKDRFSAERLKGVDSTLKIQPAELGDSAMYLCASSFAGTAGANVLTFGAGSRLTVL.

The chain is built from TRBV20-1 and TRBJ2-7; 10 bases are shared with TRBD1. The CDR3 spans 14 residues. Germline V gives CDR1 DFQATT, CDR2 SNEGSKA (reference sequence). V lost 4 bases and J lost 4; bases outside the gene matches: 7. The CDR3 reads CSATPTGGLYEQYF. CDR3 bases: TGCAGTGCTACGCCGACAGGGGGCCTGTACGAGCAGTACTTC.

The chain is built from TRBV20-1 and TRBJ2-2, with TRBD1 as a possible D gene (5 bases). Trimming stripped 6 bases from V and 1 base from J, with 6 bases between. From germline, CDR1 is DFQATT and CDR2 SNEGSKA (reference sequence). CDR3 size: 12 residues. For the CDR3, the DNA is TGCAGTGCAGGGGAGAACACCGGGGAGCTGTTTTTT. This encodes CSAGENTGELFF.

This clonotype was seen more than once but under ten times. The V and J genes are TRBV20-1 and TRBJ2-4; possibly TRBD1 for D (6 bases). V was clipped by 3 bases and J by 5 bases, with 8 bases between them. This CDR3 region has 12 residues. Germline values: CDR1 DFQATT, CDR2 SNEGSKA (reference sequence). The CDR3 nucleotides read TGCAGTGCTAGCAGGGGTCAAAACATTCAGTACTTC. Its protein is CSASRGQNIQYF.

A note on this clonotype: The junction shows a germline mismatch at one end, possibly a read error. This chain links TRBV5-4 with TRBJ2-5; D not resolved. Per germline, CDR1 SGHNT and CDR2 YYREEE (reference sequence). CDR3 length: 13 amino acids. DNA for the CDR3: TGTGCCAGCAGCTCTTGGGCCCAAGAGACCCGGTACTTC. It codes for CASSSWAQETRYF.

This clonotype was seen more than once but under ten times. This rearrangement joins TRBV15 to TRBJ2-7; 9 nucleotides line up with TRBD2. Germline CDR1 LNHNV, CDR2 YYDKDF (reference sequence). V shed 8 bases and J 3 bases; nucleotides not matched to a gene: 11. This CDR3 has 15 amino acids. The CDR3 is CATQGISGSHYEQYF. The CDR3 region has the DNA TGTGCCACCCAGGGCATTAGCGGGAGTCACTACGAGCAGTACTTC.

This clonotype was found many times. The chain employs TRBV29-1 and TRBJ2-7; D is undetermined. Looked up from germline, CDR1 is SQVTM and CDR2 is ANQGSEA. The CDR3 extends over 13 amino acids. Trimming pared 5 bases from V and 6 bases from J, leaving 17 bases between. The CDR3 bases are TGCAGCGTTAAGGGTGACTTAGGGCGCGAGCAGTACTTC. This sequence encodes CSVKGDLGREQYF.

In this sample, this clonotype turned up a few times. The chain combines TRBV20-1 with TRBJ1-5; D ambiguous. V was trimmed by 4 bases and J by 1 base, leaving 8 bases between them. Germline loops: CDR1 DFQATT, CDR2 SNEGSKA (reference sequence). The CDR3 is 13 residues long. The chain's CDR3 is CSAKGLSNQPQHF. CDR3 DNA sequence: TGCAGTGCTAAGGGTTTAAGCAATCAGCCCCAGCATTTT.

The J gene is TRBJ2-1, the V gene TRBV20-1, with TRBD2 identical over 8 bases. With the DNA end fitting TRBJ2-7 better, the J assignment may be wrong. The CDR3 consists of 17 residues. Germline lookup yields CDR1 DFQATT and CDR2 SNEGSKA (reference sequence). CDR3 sequence: CSARTSGSGGSYNEQYF. As DNA, the CDR3 is TGCAGTGCTAGAACGTCTGGCAGCGGGGGCTCCTACAATGAGCAGTACTTC.